This TCR beta chain was sequenced in a study of blood T cell repertoires in COVID-19. Study information: Specimens from acute and convalescent COVID-19 originated in the United States, Italy and Spain.

This CDR3 has 15 amino acids. Trimming cost V 2 bases and J 5 bases; bases outside gene matches: 5. Germline values: CDR1 SGHVS, CDR2 FNYEAQ. The data were produced by immunoSEQ multiplex PCR, yet TCRdb's version contains in-frame clones alone and is incomplete. The data contain 25,000 to 35,000 clones, around 90% of them singletons. Sequenced material: peripheral blood. This clonotype originated in a human donor with active COVID-19. The donor label of this sample is uncertain. The V gene is TRBV7-6, the J gene TRBJ2-1; 8 bases align to TRBD2. CDR3 residues: CASSLLGLGNNEQFF. The DNA of the CDR3 is TGTGCCAGCAGCTTACTGGGACTAGGGAACAATGAGCAGTTCTTC.